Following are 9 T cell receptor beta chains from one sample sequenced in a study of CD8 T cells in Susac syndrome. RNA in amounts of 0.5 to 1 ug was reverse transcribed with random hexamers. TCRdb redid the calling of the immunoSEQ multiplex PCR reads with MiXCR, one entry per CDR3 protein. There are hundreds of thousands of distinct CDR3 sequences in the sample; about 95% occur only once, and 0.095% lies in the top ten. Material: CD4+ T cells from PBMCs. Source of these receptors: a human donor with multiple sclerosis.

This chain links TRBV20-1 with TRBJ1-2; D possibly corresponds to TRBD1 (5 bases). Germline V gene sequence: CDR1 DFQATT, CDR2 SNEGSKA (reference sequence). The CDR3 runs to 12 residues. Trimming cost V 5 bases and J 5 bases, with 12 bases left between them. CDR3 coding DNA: TGCAGTGCTCGGGGGTATGGATATGGCTACACCTTC. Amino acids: CSARGYGYGYTF.

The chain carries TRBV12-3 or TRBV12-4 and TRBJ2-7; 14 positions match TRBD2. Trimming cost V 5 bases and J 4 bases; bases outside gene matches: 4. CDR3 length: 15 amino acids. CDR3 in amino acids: CASSKGLAGEYEQYF. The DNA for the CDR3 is TGTGCCAGCAGTAAGGGACTAGCGGGAGAATACGAGCAGTACTTC.

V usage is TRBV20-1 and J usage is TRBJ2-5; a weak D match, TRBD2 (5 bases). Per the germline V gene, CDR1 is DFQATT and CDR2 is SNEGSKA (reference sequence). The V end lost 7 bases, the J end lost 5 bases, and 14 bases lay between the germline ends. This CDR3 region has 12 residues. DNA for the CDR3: TGCAGTGTATCTCCCGGGATGGAGACCCAGTACTTC. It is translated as CSVSPGMETQYF.

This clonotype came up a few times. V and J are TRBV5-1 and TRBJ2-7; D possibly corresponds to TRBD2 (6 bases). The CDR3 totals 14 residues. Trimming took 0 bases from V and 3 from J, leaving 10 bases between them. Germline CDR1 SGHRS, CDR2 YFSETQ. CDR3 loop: CASSLAGGNYEQYF. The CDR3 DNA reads TGCGCCAGCAGCTTGGCCGGGGGTAACTACGAGCAGTACTTC. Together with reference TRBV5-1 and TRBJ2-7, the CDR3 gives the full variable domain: KAGVTQTPRYLIKTRGQQVTLSCSPISGHRSVSWYQQTPGQGLQFLFEYFSETQRNKGNFPGRFSGRQFSNSRSEMNVSTLELGDSALYLCASSLAGGNYEQYFGPGTRLTVT.

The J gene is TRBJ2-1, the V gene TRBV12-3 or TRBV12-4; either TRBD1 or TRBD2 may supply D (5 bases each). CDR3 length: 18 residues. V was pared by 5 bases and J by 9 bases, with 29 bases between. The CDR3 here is CASSPQTPGRLGVSEQFF. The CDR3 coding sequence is TGTGCCAGCAGTCCGCAAACCCCGGGACGCCTCGGGGTAAGTGAGCAGTTCTTC.

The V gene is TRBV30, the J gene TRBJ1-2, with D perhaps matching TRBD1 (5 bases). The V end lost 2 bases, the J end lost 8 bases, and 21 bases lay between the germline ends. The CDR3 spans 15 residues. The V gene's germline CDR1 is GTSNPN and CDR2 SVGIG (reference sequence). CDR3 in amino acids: CAWSPVGGRVVGYTF. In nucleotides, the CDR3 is TGTGCCTGGAGTCCAGTGGGAGGCAGGGTAGTGGGCTACACCTTC.

The CDR3 sequence is CASSVGVAGSYEQYF. For the CDR3, the DNA is TGTGCCAGCAGCGTAGGAGTAGCGGGGTCCTACGAGCAGTACTTC. J is TRBJ2-7 and V is TRBV9; 8 bases match TRBD2. The CDR3 contains 15 residues. Germline-derived CDR1 and CDR2 are SGDLS and YYNGEE. V was pared by 0 bases and J by 1 base, with 3 bases of the junction left unmatched.

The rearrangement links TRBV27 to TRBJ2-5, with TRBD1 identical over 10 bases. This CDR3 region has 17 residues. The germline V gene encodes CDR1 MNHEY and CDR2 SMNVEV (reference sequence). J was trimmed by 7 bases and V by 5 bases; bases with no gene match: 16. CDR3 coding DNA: TGTGCCAGCAGTAGAAGGCTCGGGACAGGGGAAATCGGGACCCAGTACTTC. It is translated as CASSRRLGTGEIGTQYF.

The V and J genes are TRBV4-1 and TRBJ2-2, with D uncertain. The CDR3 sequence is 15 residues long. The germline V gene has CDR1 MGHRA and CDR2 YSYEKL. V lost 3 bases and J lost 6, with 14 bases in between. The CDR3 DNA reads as TGCGCCAGCAGCCAGACTCCCTCTTTCTCCGGGGAGCTGTTTTTT. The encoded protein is CASSQTPSFSGELFF.